This T cell receptor (beta chain) was profiled in a study of immune evolution from preneoplasia to lung adenocarcinoma. The study's findings and limits: Normal lung had the highest top T cell clone frequencies. Later-stage lesions seemingly showed higher T cell density and diversity than normal lung.

H&E slides confirmed each diagnosis, reviewed by two pathologists independently. Macro-dissection enriched premalignant or tumor cells before nucleic acid extraction. Libraries were prepared by immunoSEQ multiplex PCR; TCRdb keeps only in-frame clonotypes and omits some of them. The top ten clones hold over 7.5% of a sample with about 6,600 clones, 73% of them seen once. In the case of this clone: Antigen specificity is unknown.

The sequence derives from a donor older than 65 with lung adenocarcinoma. Source material: FFPE lung adenocarcinoma in situ tissue.

Here the CDR3 reads CASSMTGNYYEQYF. Here the CDR3 DNA reads TGTGCCAGTAGTATGACGGGGAATTACTACGAGCAGTACTTC. This chain uses TRBV19 with TRBJ2-7, with D possibly matching TRBD2 (5 bases). The V gene lost 3 bases and the J gene lost 3 bases, with 12 bases spanning the gap. Germline CDR1 LNHDA, CDR2 SQIVND (reference sequence). The CDR3 is 14 residues long.